This T cell receptor beta chain derives from a study of blood T cell repertoires in COVID-19. Study information: From T cells, B-cell-depleted T cells, or PBMCs came the material, which was cDNA or gDNA.

Assay used: immunoSEQ multiplex PCR; TCRdb lists only in-frame clones, some missing. Counted here are fewer than 250,000 clones, 80% occurring once; the ten biggest clones make up 6.5% to 8.5%. V was trimmed by 4 bases and J by 9 bases, leaving 16 bases between them. Germline V CDR1 and CDR2: MNHEY, SVGEGT. There are 15 residues in the CDR3. Participants reported their clinical history, and cohort assignment relied on those reports. This receptor was obtained from a woman in her thirties or forties with acute COVID-19. Sequencing was carried out using PBMCs or T cells enriched from blood (not recorded which). This chain connects TRBV6-2 or TRBV6-3 to TRBJ1-6; D gene ambiguous. CDR3 in DNA: TGTGCCAGCAGTTTCTTCGCCGGACGGGGTTCACCCCTCCACTTT. It codes for CASSFFAGRGSPLHF.